The present T cell receptor (beta chain) was sequenced within a study of blood T cell repertoires in COVID-19. For the study at large: The United States, Italy and Spain supplied acute and convalescent COVID-19 samples. In each case, the material was cDNA or gDNA derived from T cells, B-cell-depleted T cells, or PBMCs.

Trimming took off 6 bases at V and 5 bases at J, with 19 bases between the two ends. Germline assignment: CDR1 MNHEY and CDR2 SVGEGT. The CDR3 is made up of 15 amino acids. Per the study methods: Scientists estimated how many nucleated cells there were by amplifying reference gene primers. Method: immunoSEQ multiplex PCR; TCRdb's copy keeps in-frame clones and lacks some. V and J calls and clone size are those listed in that table; D and trimming were worked out from the DNA. The sample yields more than 140,000 clones, roughly 82% seen once. Sample: peripheral blood. The receptor comes from a woman aged 50 to 60 in a cohort sampled during active or convalescent COVID-19. This chain joins TRBV6-2 or TRBV6-3 and TRBJ1-1; a weak D match, TRBD1 (6 bases). This CDR3 reads CASSLFQGSGTEAFF. In DNA form, the CDR3 reads TGTGCCAGCAGCCTATTTCAGGGGAGTGGAACTGAAGCTTTCTTT.